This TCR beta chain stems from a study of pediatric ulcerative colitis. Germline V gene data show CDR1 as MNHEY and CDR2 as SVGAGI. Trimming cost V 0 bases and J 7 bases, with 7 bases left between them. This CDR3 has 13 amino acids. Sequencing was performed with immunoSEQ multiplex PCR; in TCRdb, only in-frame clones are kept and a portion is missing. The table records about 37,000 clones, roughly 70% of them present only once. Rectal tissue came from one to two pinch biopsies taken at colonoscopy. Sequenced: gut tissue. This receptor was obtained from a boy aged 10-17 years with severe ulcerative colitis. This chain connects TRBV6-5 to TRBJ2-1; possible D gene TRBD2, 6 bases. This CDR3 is CASSYSRENEQFF. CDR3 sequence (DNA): TGTGCCAGCAGTTACTCCCGGGAGAATGAGCAGTTCTTC.